The 31 T cell receptor beta chains listed next were all sequenced from one sample in a study of cytomegalovirus exposure and HLA in healthy donors. The PCR used 60 Vbeta and 13 Jbeta primers. The table came from immunoSEQ multiplex PCR; TCRdb's copy has only in-frame clones and leaves some out. The sample includes about 160,000 clones, around 80% seen only once; the top ten take about 1.4%. Sequences were obtained from PBMCs. The origin of the receptors is a woman between 18 and 29 years old in good health and CMV-seronegative.

This clone was seen once. The chain has TRBV14 and TRBJ2-7; a possible D gene is TRBD1 (8 bases). Trimming took off 0 bases at V and 4 bases at J, with 16 bases between the two ends. Germline CDR1 reads SGHDN; CDR2 reads FVKESK. There are 16 residues in the CDR3. CDR3 loop: CASSQEGGTGFYEQYF. In DNA form, the CDR3 reads TGTGCCAGCAGCCAAGAGGGGGGGACAGGTTTTTACGAGCAGTACTTC. Based on the CDR3 plus reference TRBV14 and TRBJ2-7, the full variable domain is EAGVTQFPSHSVIEKGQTVTLRCDPISGHDNLYWYRRVMGKEIKFLLHFVKESKQDESGMPNNRFLAERTGGTYSTLKVQPAELEDSGVYFCASSQEGGTGFYEQYFGPGTRLTVT.

This clone appeared a few times. V is TRBV5-4 and J is TRBJ1-1; no reliable D call. Trimming cost V 1 base and J 2 bases, with 9 bases left between them. This CDR3 contains 14 residues. Germline V gene lookup returns CDR1 SGHNT and CDR2 YYREEE (reference sequence). The CDR3 sequence: CASSLSQFNTEAFF. The CDR3 coding sequence is TGTGCCAGCAGCTTGAGTCAGTTCAACACTGAAGCTTTCTTT.

V usage is TRBV5-1 and J usage is TRBJ2-1; tentatively, D is TRBD1 (6 bases). The V gene lost 4 bases and the J gene lost 0 bases, with 17 bases spanning the gap. The length of the CDR3 is 17 residues. Germline-derived CDR1 and CDR2 are SGHRS and YFSETQ. The CDR3 region is CASSKSPTGRSYNEQFF. In nucleotides, the CDR3 is TGCGCCAGCAGCAAGTCTCCGACAGGCCGCTCCTACAATGAGCAGTTCTTC.

The V gene is TRBV27, the J gene TRBJ1-4; 9 positions match TRBD1. V shed 7 bases and J 3 bases; nucleotides not matched to a gene: 12. The CDR3 is 17 residues long. Germline values: CDR1 MNHEY, CDR2 SMNVEV (reference sequence). DNA of the CDR3: TGTGCCAGCACTAGGGACAGGGTGAGGTTTCCTAATGAAAAACTGTTTTTT. Translating it yields CASTRDRVRFPNEKLFF.

Comment on this clone: An end of the junction does not agree with germline; a read error may underlie this. The chain employs TRBV7-6 and TRBJ1-4; no firm D call. The CDR3 is made up of 15 amino acids. CDR1 is SGHVS, CDR2 FNYEAQ, per germline. CDR3 nucleotides: TGTGCCAGCAGCCTAGCGTACGGTGCTAATGAAAAACTGTTTTTT. Encoded protein: CASSLAYGANEKLFF.

This chain connects TRBV4-1 to TRBJ2-5; 9 nucleotides match TRBD1. The J call is uncertain, as TRBJ2-7 better fits the DNA end. Germline loops: CDR1 MGHRA, CDR2 YSYEKL. The CDR3 totals 15 residues. CDR3 sequence reads: CASRQTGGRGLEQYF. CDR3 DNA: TGCGCCAGCAGACAAACAGGGGGCCGAGGACTCGAGCAGTACTTC.

The V and J genes are TRBV4-1 and TRBJ2-5, with D perhaps TRBD2 (5 bases). Looked up from germline, CDR1 is MGHRA and CDR2 is YSYEKL. Between the trimmed V and J ends, which lost 4 bases and 1 base, there was a span of 16 bases. The CDR3 covers 16 residues. The CDR3 DNA is TGCGCCAGCAGCCGGGAGTTAGCAGGTCCCCAAGAGACCCAGTACTTC. It codes for CASSRELAGPQETQYF.

This clone has just a few counts. The chain couples TRBV10-1 to TRBJ1-1; no firm D call. This CDR3 has 15 amino acids. Trimming pared 0 bases from V and 6 bases from J, leaving 14 bases between. CDR1 is WNHNN, CDR2 SYGVQD, per germline (reference sequence). The CDR3 reads CASSESSGLRAEAFF. CDR3 nucleotide sequence: TGCGCCAGCAGTGAGTCGTCAGGATTAAGAGCTGAAGCTTTCTTT.

V gene TRBV10-3 combines with J gene TRBJ1-2, with no clear D. From germline, CDR1 is ENHRY and CDR2 SYGVKD. There are 11 residues in the CDR3. The ends were cut back, 4 bases at V and 5 bases at J, with 5 bases in the middle. As DNA, the CDR3 is TGTGCCATCAGTGGGAGGTATGGCTACACCTTC. This codes for CAISGRYGYTF.

The chain couples TRBV6-1 to TRBJ2-7; 8 nucleotides line up with TRBD1. CDR3 length equals 15 residues. V dropped 1 base and J dropped 6; count of bases not matched to a gene: 8. The germline V gene encodes CDR1 MNHNS and CDR2 SASEGT. The CDR3 loop is CASSEEGQGATEQYF. The CDR3 DNA is TGTGCCAGCAGTGAAGAAGGTCAGGGGGCAACCGAGCAGTACTTC.

The chain recombines TRBV4-1 with TRBJ1-1; a possible D gene is TRBD1 (5 bases). The germline V gene encodes CDR1 MGHRA and CDR2 YSYEKL. This CDR3 has 18 residues. Trimming took off 4 bases at V and 0 bases at J, with 21 bases between the two ends. The CDR3 DNA reads TGCGCCAGCAGCCTAAGGACGAAAGGGGCTATAATGAACACTGAAGCTTTCTTT. Translating it yields CASSLRTKGAIMNTEAFF.

V is TRBV19 and J is TRBJ1-1, with a weak D call TRBD1 (5 bases). With 6 bases removed from V and 1 base from J, the gap between germline ends came to 15 bases. The CDR3 is made up of 15 amino acids. Per germline, CDR1 LNHDA and CDR2 SQIVND (reference sequence). The chain's CDR3 is CASRVRGAANTEAFF. The CDR3 region has the DNA TGTGCCAGTAGGGTCCGCGGGGCAGCGAACACTGAAGCTTTCTTT.

In this sample, this clone turned up a few times. CDR3: CASSRDRGYYEQYF. CDR3 nucleotides: TGTGCCAGCAGCCGGGACAGGGGGTACTACGAGCAGTACTTC. The chain employs TRBV6-1 and TRBJ2-7; TRBD1 aligns across 11 bases. CDR1 is MNHNS and CDR2 is SASEGT in the germline V gene. The length of the CDR3 is 14 residues. The V and J ends lost 6 bases and 3 bases, in that order; junction bases with no gene match: 4.

The genes are TRBV27 and TRBJ1-4; tentative D call: TRBD1 (6 bases). Germline values: CDR1 MNHEY, CDR2 SMNVEV (reference sequence). V shed 4 bases and J shed 4 bases, with 16 bases lying between them. The CDR3 is made up of 16 amino acids. The CDR3, as DNA: TGTGCCAGCAGTTCCCGCCGACAGGTCTATAATGAAAAACTGTTTTTT. As protein: CASSSRRQVYNEKLFF.

In the case of this clone: The same CDR3 arises from other DNA sequences in this sample as well. The genes are TRBV19 and TRBJ1-2, with TRBD1 identical over 7 bases. The CDR3 runs to 13 residues. Trimming removed 5 bases from V and 2 bases from J; junction bases left unmatched: 2. Per germline, CDR1 LNHDA and CDR2 SQIVND (reference sequence). CDR3 protein: CASSLQGNYGYTF. The CDR3 region has the DNA TGTGCCAGTAGTTTACAGGGGAACTATGGCTACACCTTC.

This clone has only one observation. CDR3 in amino acids: CASSPFSVSFNTEAFF. Here the CDR3 DNA reads TGTGCCAGCTCACCATTCAGCGTTAGTTTTAACACTGAAGCTTTCTTT. The rearrangement links TRBV18 to TRBJ1-1; D gene uncertain. In germline, CDR1 is KGHSH, CDR2 LQKENI. Trimming took 2 bases from V and 2 from J, leaving 15 bases between them. The length of the CDR3 is 16 residues.

The chain links TRBV7-9 to TRBJ1-2; D is unresolved. V was trimmed by 4 bases and J by 2 bases, leaving 14 bases between them. This CDR3 is 15 amino acids long. Germline CDR1 is SEHNR and CDR2 is FQNEAQ (reference sequence). CDR3 DNA: TGTGCCAGCAGCTCCCCAACTTGGCGGAACTATGGCTACACCTTC. Translation: CASSSPTWRNYGYTF.

As regards this clone: Its ends do not fully match the called genes, so a read error is possible. The chain recombines TRBV7-9 with TRBJ1-1, with 7 nucleotides matching TRBD1. The CDR3 spans 15 residues. Per the germline V gene, CDR1 is SEHNR and CDR2 is FQNEAQ (reference sequence). CDR3 loop: CSSSLITGVGTEAFF. CDR3 DNA sequence: TGTTCCAGCAGCTTAATTACAGGGGTGGGAACTGAAGCTTTCTTT.

The rearrangement uses TRBV27 and TRBJ2-7, with D possibly matching TRBD1 (7 bases). The CDR3 is 15 residues long. V was cut by 0 bases and J by 2 bases, with 11 bases left in between. Germline loops: CDR1 MNHEY, CDR2 SMNVEV (reference sequence). Here the CDR3 reads CASSLSDRTTYEQYF. In nucleotides, the CDR3 is TGTGCCAGCAGTTTATCGGACAGGACTACCTACGAGCAGTACTTC.

The chain has TRBV6-1 and TRBJ1-1; D is perhaps TRBD1 (5 bases). The CDR3 consists of 15 residues. Trimming left V 5 bases short and J 1 base short, with 14 bases between. The germline CDR1 and CDR2 sequences are MNHNS and SASEGT. The CDR3 loop is CASSSDPGGNTEAFF. CDR3 bases: TGTGCCAGCAGTTCCGACCCGGGGGGGAACACTGAAGCTTTCTTT.

V is TRBV7-3 and J is TRBJ2-1; D not resolved. In germline, CDR1 is SGHTA, CDR2 FQGTGA. V lost 4 bases and J lost 9, with 19 bases in between. This CDR3 contains 15 residues. CDR3: CASSSIPPPAGEQFF. CDR3 nucleotide sequence: TGTGCCAGCAGCTCCATTCCCCCTCCCGCCGGTGAGCAGTTCTTC.

The chain recombines TRBV11-1 with TRBJ2-5, with 8 nucleotides matching TRBD1. Per germline, CDR1 SGHAT and CDR2 FQDESV (reference sequence). V gave up 1 base and J gave up 4 bases; unmatched junction bases: 8. The CDR3 extends over 16 amino acids. The CDR3 here is CASSLDPQGAGETQYF. The CDR3 DNA is TGTGCCAGCAGCTTAGATCCGCAGGGGGCGGGAGAGACCCAGTACTTC.

This rearrangement joins TRBV5-5 to TRBJ1-5; no reliable D call. V was clipped by 0 bases and J by 6 bases, with 10 bases between them. The CDR3 is 14 amino acids. The V gene's germline CDR1 is SGHKS and CDR2 YYEKEE (reference sequence). This CDR3 reads CASSLVTDGQPQHF. CDR3 nucleotides: TGTGCCAGCAGCTTGGTTACAGATGGTCAGCCCCAGCATTTT.

The chain uses TRBV6-5 and TRBJ1-6; D is undetermined. This CDR3 is 13 amino acids long. Germline CDR1 is MNHEY and CDR2 is SVGAGI. The V end was cut by 8 bases, the J end by 1 base, with 6 bases between. This chain's CDR3 is CASRGSYNSPLHF. For the CDR3, the DNA is TGTGCCAGCCGAGGATCCTATAATTCACCCCTCCACTTT.

As for this clone: At one end the junction does not follow the germline gene, possibly because of a read error. This chain connects TRBV7-7 to TRBJ2-3; TRBD1 matches at 7 bases. The CDR3 length is 15 residues. Germline V gene sequence: CDR1 SSHAT, CDR2 FNYEAQ (reference sequence). The CDR3 nucleotides read TGTGCTAGCAGCCCATCGACAGGGCGTGCAGATACGCAGTATTTT. This sequence encodes CASSPSTGRADTQYF.

Comments on this clone: No conserved phenylalanine or tryptophan ends this CDR3, so it is likely a read error. The chain recombines TRBV6-5 with TRBJ2-7; TRBD1 aligns across 7 bases. Per germline, CDR1 MNHEY and CDR2 SVGAGI. With 2 bases clipped from V and 2 bases from J, the junction kept 3 bases outside the gene matches. There are 14 residues in the CDR3. The DNA of the CDR3 is TGTGCCAGCAGTTACGTAGGGGGCACCTACGAGCAGTACCTC. Translation gives CASSYVGGTYEQYL.

CDR3: CASSYPRPGGAFF. The CDR3 DNA follows: TGTGCCAGCAGTTACCCCCGGCCGGGCGGGGCTTTCTTT. The rearrangement joins TRBV6-5 to TRBJ1-1, with D unclear. Trimming removed 2 bases at V and 11 bases at J, with 15 bases between. The length of the CDR3 is 13 residues. In germline, CDR1 is MNHEY, CDR2 SVGAGI.

The chain has TRBV18 and TRBJ2-6; D call uncertain. Trimming shortened V by 5 bases and J by 0 bases, and 11 bases separated the two germline ends. The CDR3 loop spans 16 amino acids. In germline, CDR1 is KGHSH, CDR2 LQKENI. This CDR3 is CASSGAGSSGANVLTF. Here the CDR3 DNA reads TGTGCCAGCTCAGGTGCAGGTAGCTCTGGGGCCAACGTCCTGACTTTC.

The V gene is TRBV28, the J gene TRBJ2-5; perhaps TRBD1 as D (5 bases). The CDR3 has 13 residues. The germline V and J ends were trimmed by 6 bases and 2 bases, with 10 bases remaining between them. Germline CDR1 and CDR2: MDHEN and SYDVKM. CDR3 amino acids: CASSQGLQETQYF. In DNA, the CDR3 is TGTGCCAGCAGCCAGGGCCTACAAGAGACCCAGTACTTC.

The table lists this clone with a few counts. The chain combines TRBV5-1 with TRBJ1-1, with a weak D call TRBD1 (5 bases). Germline V gives CDR1 SGHRS, CDR2 YFSETQ. The CDR3 extends over 15 amino acids. Trimming left V 3 bases short and J 1 base short, with 13 bases between. The DNA for the CDR3 is TGCGCCAGCAGCTCCCTGCAGGGTCGGAACACTGAAGCTTTCTTT. This encodes CASSSLQGRNTEAFF. The entire variable domain, with the rest obtained from reference TRBV5-1 and TRBJ1-1, is as follows: KAGVTQTPRYLIKTRGQQVTLSCSPISGHRSVSWYQQTPGQGLQFLFEYFSETQRNKGNFPGRFSGRQFSNSRSEMNVSTLELGDSALYLCASSSLQGRNTEAFFGQGTRLTVV.

Worth noting for this clone: Distinct nucleotide sequences in the sample also encode this CDR3. This chain joins TRBV27 and TRBJ2-7; 8 bases line up with TRBD1. The CDR3 has 14 amino acids. Germline V CDR1 and CDR2: MNHEY, SMNVEV (reference sequence). V dropped 5 bases and J dropped 2; count of bases not matched to a gene: 5. The CDR3 region is CASSMGQDAYEQYF. As DNA, the CDR3 is TGTGCCAGCAGTATGGGACAGGATGCCTACGAGCAGTACTTC.